This T cell receptor (beta chain) is from a study of blood T cell repertoires in COVID-19. Whole-study context: Sites in the United States, Italy and Spain provided acute and convalescent COVID-19 samples. Nucleic acid was either cDNA or gDNA, and it came from T cells, B-cell-depleted T cells, or PBMCs.

The CDR3 covers 16 residues. Germline V gene sequence: CDR1 SGHRS, CDR2 YFSETQ. Trimming took 2 bases from V and 9 from J; bases not matched to a gene: 13. Authors' data handling: Reference gene primer amplification yielded estimated nucleated cell counts. Libraries were prepared by immunoSEQ multiplex PCR; TCRdb keeps only in-frame clonotypes and omits some of them. V and J calls and clone size come straight from that table; D and trimming were deduced from the DNA. The sample has around 100,000 clones; about 90% are singletons. Material for sequencing was peripheral blood. The receptor was derived from a man aged 50 to 60 in a cohort sampled during active COVID-19. The chain links TRBV5-1 to TRBJ2-2; 7 bases line up with TRBD2. Written as DNA, the CDR3 is TGCGCCAGCAGCTTTTCTCCCCCGGGACTACCCAGGGAGCTGTTTTTT. Its protein product is CASSFSPPGLPRELFF.